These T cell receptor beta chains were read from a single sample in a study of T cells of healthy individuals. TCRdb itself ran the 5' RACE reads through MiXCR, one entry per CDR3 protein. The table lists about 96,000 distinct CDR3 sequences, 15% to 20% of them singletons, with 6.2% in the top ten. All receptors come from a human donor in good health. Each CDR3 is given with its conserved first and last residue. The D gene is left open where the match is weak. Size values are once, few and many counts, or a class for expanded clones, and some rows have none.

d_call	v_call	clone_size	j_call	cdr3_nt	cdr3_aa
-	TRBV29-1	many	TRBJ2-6	TGCAGCGTTGAGGCAGGGTCGGGGGCCAACGTCCTGACTTTC	CSVEAGSGANVLTF
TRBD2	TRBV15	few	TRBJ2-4	TGTGCCACCAGCAGAGTGAAAGCGGGAGGTGGAATACTTCAGTACTTC	CATSRVKAGGGILQYF
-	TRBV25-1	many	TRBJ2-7	TGTGCCAGCAGTATGGACAGTAGGAACGAGCAGTACTTC	CASSMDSRNEQYF
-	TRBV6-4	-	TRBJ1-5	TGTGCCAGCAGTGACCCATATTGGCCGCGGCAGCCCCAGCATTTT	CASSDPYWPRQPQHF
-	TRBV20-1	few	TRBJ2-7	TGCAGTGGTGAGCGGCAAGGGATAACCTACGAGCAGTACTTC	CSGERQGITYEQYF
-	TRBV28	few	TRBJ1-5	TGTGCCAGCACCCGCCCGGGGCAGCCCCAGCATTTT	CASTRPGQPQHF
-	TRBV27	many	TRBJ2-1	TGTGCCAGCAGCCCCTCCGGGGGCAACTACAATGAGCAGTTCTTC	CASSPSGGNYNEQFF
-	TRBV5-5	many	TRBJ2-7	TGTGCCAGCAGCTTGGTCAGTTTCACCCCTTCCATATACGAGCAGTACTTC	CASSLVSFTPSIYEQYF
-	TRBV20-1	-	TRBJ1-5	TGCAGTGCTCGTGGGGGTCAGCCCCAGCATTTT	CSARGGQPQHF
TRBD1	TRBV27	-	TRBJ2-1	TGTGCCAGCAGTCGGACAGGGCCGGGTGAGCAGTTCTTC	CASSRTGPGEQFF
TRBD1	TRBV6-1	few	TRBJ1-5	TGTGCCAGCAGTGAAGCGCAGGGGGCGAGGATTTTT	CASSEAQGARIF
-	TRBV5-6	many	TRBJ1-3	TGTGCCAGCAGCTTGGTGTTTGGGAGCTCTGGAAACACCATATATTTT	CASSLVFGSSGNTIYF